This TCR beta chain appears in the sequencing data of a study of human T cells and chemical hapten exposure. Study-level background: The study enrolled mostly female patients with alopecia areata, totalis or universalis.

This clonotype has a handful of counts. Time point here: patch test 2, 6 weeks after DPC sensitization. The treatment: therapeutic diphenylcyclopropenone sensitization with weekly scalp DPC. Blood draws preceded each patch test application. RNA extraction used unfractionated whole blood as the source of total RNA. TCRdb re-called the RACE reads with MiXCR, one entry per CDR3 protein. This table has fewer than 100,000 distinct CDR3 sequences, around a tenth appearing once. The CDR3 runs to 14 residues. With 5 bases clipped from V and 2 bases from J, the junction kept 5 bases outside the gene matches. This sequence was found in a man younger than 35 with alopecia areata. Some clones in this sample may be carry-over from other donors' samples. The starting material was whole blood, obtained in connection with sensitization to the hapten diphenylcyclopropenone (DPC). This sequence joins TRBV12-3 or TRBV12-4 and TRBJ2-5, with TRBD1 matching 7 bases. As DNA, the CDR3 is TGTGCCAGCAGTCGGGACAGCCCACAAGAGACCCAGTACTTC. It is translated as CASSRDSPQETQYF.